The rows below give T cell receptor beta chains drawn from one sample of a study of T cell responses to AZD1222 COVID-19 vaccine. TCRdb keeps only in-frame clones here, not all; method: immunoSEQ multiplex PCR. The repertoire consists of roughly 130,000 clones, with 75% to 95% occurring once and the leading ten covering around 2.8%. The input for sequencing was peripheral blood, taken on day 0 of AZD1222 vaccination. The receptors were gathered from an adult in good health. Each CDR3 is given without its conserved first and last residue. D genes are given only for firm matches.

v_call	d_call	j_call	cdr3_aa
TRBV15	TRBD2	TRBJ2-5	ATSRVASGIQETQY
TRBV30	.	TRBJ1-4	AWLRNEKLF
TRBV19	.	TRBJ1-6	ASTGSNSPLH
TRBV5-1	TRBD1	TRBJ1-1	ASSSPMGQNHITEAF
TRBV19	.	TRBJ2-7	ATRGPSYEQY
TRBV5-5	.	TRBJ1-6	ASSFSRSSYNSPLH
TRBV6-5	TRBD1	TRBJ1-2	ASSQDRGSYGYT
TRBV18	.	TRBJ2-3	ASSPSSTDTQY
TRBV2	TRBD2	TRBJ2-1	ASSVGVLAGLEQF
TRBV5-1	.	TRBJ2-2	ASSSGHSNTGELF
TRBV3-1/TRBV3-2	.	TRBJ1-1	ASSQDFGEANTEAF
TRBV18	.	TRBJ1-2	ASSPYDGGGYGYT
TRBV5-1	TRBD1	TRBJ2-7	ASSWDRGIYEQY
TRBV9	.	TRBJ1-1	ASSVDEGLRTEAF
TRBV7-2	.	TRBJ2-7	ASSHPLWEWNIQYEQY
TRBV29-1	.	TRBJ1-2	SVVSGDEIYGYT
TRBV7-8	.	TRBJ2-5	ASSLGRSQETQY
TRBV5-5	.	TRBJ2-7	ASSLEARGGWNEQY
TRBV19	.	TRBJ1-4	ASSMGSTNEKLF
TRBV19	.	TRBJ1-5	ASSPSGSRNQPQH
TRBV18	.	TRBJ2-1	ASSRPPGGKAYNEQF
TRBV19	.	TRBJ2-7	ASGTLIMEEQY
TRBV7-9	TRBD1	TRBJ1-1	ASSLSGQVNTEAF
TRBV28	TRBD2	TRBJ2-1	ASSLLILAGNEQF
TRBV5-4	.	TRBJ1-1	ASSLKNREADGAF
TRBV28	.	TRBJ1-5	ASSGPGPNQPQH
TRBV6-2/TRBV6-3	.	TRBJ2-7	ASSRDSGDYEQY
TRBV5-6	.	TRBJ1-6	ASSHTLTDTYNSPLH
TRBV2	.	TRBJ1-2	ASSTPTGLTDGYT
TRBV12-3/TRBV12-4	.	TRBJ1-1	ASSFSENTEAF
TRBV29-1	TRBD1	TRBJ1-1	SVGDRELAEAF
TRBV11-3	.	TRBJ2-3	ASSTNREDTQY
TRBV2	TRBD1	TRBJ1-5	ASTWTGGAFQPQH
TRBV9	.	TRBJ2-6	ASTDLWGREGANVLT
TRBV4-3	.	TRBJ2-3	ASSHGTSTDTQY
TRBV5-5	.	TRBJ1-2	ASSLNPRYGYT
TRBV13	TRBD1	TRBJ2-3	ASSPEDRGSTDTQY
TRBV15	.	TRBJ2-7	ATSSDPGPNYEQY
TRBV21-1	.	TRBJ2-5	ASSKRERGVQETQY
TRBV6-6	TRBD1	TRBJ1-5	ASSPLWTGVSNQPQH
TRBV27	TRBD2	TRBJ2-5	ASSIRLAGGPDRETQY
TRBV6-5	.	TRBJ1-5	ASRAGANQPQH
TRBV19	.	TRBJ1-1	ASSMGRGGMNTEAF
TRBV6-5	TRBD1	TRBJ2-7	ASSYSPGQGVYEQY
TRBV6-1	.	TRBJ2-2	ASSVQGRANTGELF
TRBV6-5	.	TRBJ1-2	ASIGGLNYGYT
TRBV16	.	TRBJ1-5	ASSRDRAQPQH
TRBV6-6	.	TRBJ2-3	ASSYLAGTDTQY
TRBV7-7	TRBD2	TRBJ2-2	ASSLLSTSSTGELF
TRBV7-8	.	TRBJ1-6	ASSLGGDSPLH
TRBV2	.	TRBJ2-1	ASRTGQSNEQF
TRBV7-9	.	TRBJ2-2	ASSKTRAGELF
TRBV2	TRBD2	TRBJ2-1	ASSIGGLVFNEQF
TRBV19	TRBD2	TRBJ2-1	ASSMGREESRSEQF